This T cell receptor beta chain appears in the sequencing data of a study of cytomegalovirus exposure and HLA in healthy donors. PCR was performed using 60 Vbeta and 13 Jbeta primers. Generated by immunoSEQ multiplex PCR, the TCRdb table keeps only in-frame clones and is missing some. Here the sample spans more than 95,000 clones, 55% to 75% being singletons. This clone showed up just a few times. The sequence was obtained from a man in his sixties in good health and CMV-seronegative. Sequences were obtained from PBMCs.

The CDR3 region has the DNA TGCGCCAGCAGCCGTATAGGGACAGGGGGCGAGCAGTACTTC. Amino acid sequence: CASSRIGTGGEQYF. The chain recombines TRBV4-1 with TRBJ2-7; TRBD1 agrees at 11 bases. CDR1 and CDR2 from the germline V gene are MGHRA and YSYEKL. This CDR3 is 14 amino acids long. V dropped 4 bases and J dropped 6; count of bases not matched to a gene: 5.